A selection of T cell receptor beta chains follows, all from one sample in a study of cytomegalovirus exposure and HLA in healthy donors. The assay was immunoSEQ multiplex PCR, and TCRdb's table has in-frame clones only and misses some. The sample has about 100,000 clones, less than 80% seen once; the top ten hold roughly 4%. Material for sequencing was PBMCs. The receptors shown here come from a man between 35 and 55 years old in good health and CMV-seronegative. Each CDR3 is given with its conserved first and last residue. A D gene is named only where the DNA matches it firmly. For some rows the clone size is stated as once, few or many, or as a class when expanded; others skip it.

CDR3nt,CDR3aa,v_gene,j_gene,d_gene,abundance
TGTGCCAGCAGTTACACCGGGACAGGGAATTCACCCCTCCACTTT,CASSYTGTGNSPLHF,TRBV6-5,TRBJ1-6,TRBD1,once
TGTGCCAGCAGCTTGACAGGGCTAGAGGACACCTTC,CASSLTGLEDTF,TRBV7-9,TRBJ1-2,TRBD1,-
TGTGCCAGCAGCTTAAACGCGGACAGCTACAATGAGCAGTTCTTC,CASSLNADSYNEQFF,TRBV5-5,TRBJ2-1,-,-
TGTGCCAGTGTAAGGGGACTTCATAAGTTCTTC,CASVRGLHKFF,TRBV19,TRBJ2-1,-,-
TGTGCCAGCAGCCCAGAACAGGGGGCAAGGAATTCACCCCTCCACTTT,CASSPEQGARNSPLHF,TRBV7-2,TRBJ1-6,TRBD1,-
TGTGCCAGCAGTGAAGGGTCGACGGAGAATCAGCCCCAGCATTTT,CASSEGSTENQPQHF,TRBV6-1,TRBJ1-5,-,-
TGCGCCAGCAGCCAAGACCGACAGGCAGGTGACACCATATATTTT,CASSQDRQAGDTIYF,TRBV4-1,TRBJ1-3,-,-
TGCGCCAGCAGCTTGGCCACAGATTTCTATGGCTACACCTTC,CASSLATDFYGYTF,TRBV5-1,TRBJ1-2,-,-
TGTGCCAGCAGCGCGGAGGCCGGTGAAGCTTTCTTT,CASSAEAGEAFF,TRBV9,TRBJ1-1,-,-
TGTGCCAGCAGTTATTCACAGGGAACTGGAAACACCATATATTTT,CASSYSQGTGNTIYF,TRBV6-5,TRBJ1-3,-,-
TGTTCCAGCAGCTTACGGGTCGGAGGGGCTTTCTTT,CSSSLRVGGAFF,TRBV7-9,TRBJ1-1,-,few
TGTGCCAGCAGTGACCAGTGGCGGGTGAGGAATGAGCAGTTCTTC,CASSDQWRVRNEQFF,TRBV6-4,TRBJ2-1,-,-
TGTGCCAGCAGCTTAGAGGGTGGGACTCCTCTGGGTGAGCAGTTCTTC,CASSLEGGTPLGEQFF,TRBV11-3,TRBJ2-1,-,-
TGCGCCAGCTCCCCCTCGGGGGGTCACTACAATGAGCAGTTCTTC,CASSPSGGHYNEQFF,TRBV5-1,TRBJ2-1,TRBD2,-
TGTGCCAGCATATTGAGGGCTAATGAAAAACTGTTTTTT,CASILRANEKLFF,TRBV6-5,TRBJ1-4,-,-
TGTGCCAGCAGTTTAAAGGCGGGGGGTCCTTCAAGCTCCTACAATGAGCAGTTCTTC,CASSLKAGGPSSSYNEQFF,TRBV27,TRBJ2-1,TRBD2,-
TGTGCCTGGAGTCCCGGACTAGCGGGGTACACAGATACGCAGTATTTT,CAWSPGLAGYTDTQYF,TRBV30,TRBJ2-3,TRBD2,few
TGCGCCAGCAGCTTGGAGACTAGCTATGAGCAGTTCTTC,CASSLETSYEQFF,TRBV5-1,TRBJ2-1,TRBD2,-